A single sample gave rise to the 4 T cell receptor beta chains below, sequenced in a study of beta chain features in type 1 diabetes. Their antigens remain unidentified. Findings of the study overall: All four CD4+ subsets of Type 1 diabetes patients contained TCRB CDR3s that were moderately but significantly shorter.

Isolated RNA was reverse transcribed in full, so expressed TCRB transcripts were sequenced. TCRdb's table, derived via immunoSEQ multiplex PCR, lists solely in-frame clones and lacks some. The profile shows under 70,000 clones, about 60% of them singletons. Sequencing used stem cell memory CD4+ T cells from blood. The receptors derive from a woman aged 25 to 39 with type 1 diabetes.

In nucleotides, the CDR3 is TGTGCCAGCAGACAAGGGAGGGGATCTAGCACAGATACGCAGTATTTT. Its translation: CASRQGRGSSTDTQYF. J is TRBJ2-3 and V is TRBV7-6; 7 nucleotides align to TRBD2. Germline V gives CDR1 SGHVS, CDR2 FNYEAQ. The CDR3 is 16 residues long. Trimming removed 6 bases from V and 0 bases from J; junction bases left unmatched: 9.

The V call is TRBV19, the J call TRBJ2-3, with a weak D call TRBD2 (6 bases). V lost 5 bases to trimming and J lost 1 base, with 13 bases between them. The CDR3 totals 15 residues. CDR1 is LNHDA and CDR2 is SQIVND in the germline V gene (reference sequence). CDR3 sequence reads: CASSPGTVGTDTQYF. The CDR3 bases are TGTGCCAGTAGTCCCGGGACTGTGGGCACAGATACGCAGTATTTT.

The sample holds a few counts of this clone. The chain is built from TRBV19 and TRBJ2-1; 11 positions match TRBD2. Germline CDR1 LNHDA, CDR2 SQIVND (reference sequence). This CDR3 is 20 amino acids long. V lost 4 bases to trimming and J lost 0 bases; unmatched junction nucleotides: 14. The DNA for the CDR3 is TGTGCCAGTAGTACGCCTTCTAGCGGGAGGTTCGTGAGCTCCTACAATGAGCAGTTCTTC. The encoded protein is CASSTPSSGRFVSSYNEQFF.

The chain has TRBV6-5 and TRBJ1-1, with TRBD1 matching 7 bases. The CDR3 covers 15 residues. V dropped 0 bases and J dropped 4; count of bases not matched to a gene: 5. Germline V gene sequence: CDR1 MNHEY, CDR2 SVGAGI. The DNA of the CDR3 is TGTGCCAGCAGTTACTCGAGGTCAGGGGGCACTGAAGCTTTCTTT. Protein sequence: CASSYSRSGGTEAFF.